This T cell receptor (beta chain) was recovered during a study of cytomegalovirus exposure and HLA in healthy donors. Findings and limits, study-wide: Later findings reportedly placed an Asian-associated ancestry cluster below the roughly 700-donor mean for N-insertions.

Whereas donors were nominally healthy upon sampling, unrecorded immune exposures were probable. To note about this clone: The antigen is undetermined.

This CDR3 region has 16 residues. Trimming removed 4 bases at V and 1 base at J, with 17 bases between. CDR1 SGDLS and CDR2 YYNGEE come from the germline V gene. The PCR had 60 Vbeta and 13 Jbeta primers. Profiled with immunoSEQ multiplex PCR; TCRdb holds only in-frame clones, not every one. The table shows about 54,000 clones, with approximately 81% occurring only once. The origin of this receptor is a woman under 30 in good health and CMV-seronegative. The chain employs TRBV9 and TRBJ1-1; possibly TRBD1 for D (5 bases). The sequencing input was PBMCs. The CDR3 sequence: CASSSGPARANTEAFF. CDR3 coding DNA: TGTGCCAGCAGCTCAGGGCCGGCTAGGGCGAACACTGAAGCTTTCTTT.